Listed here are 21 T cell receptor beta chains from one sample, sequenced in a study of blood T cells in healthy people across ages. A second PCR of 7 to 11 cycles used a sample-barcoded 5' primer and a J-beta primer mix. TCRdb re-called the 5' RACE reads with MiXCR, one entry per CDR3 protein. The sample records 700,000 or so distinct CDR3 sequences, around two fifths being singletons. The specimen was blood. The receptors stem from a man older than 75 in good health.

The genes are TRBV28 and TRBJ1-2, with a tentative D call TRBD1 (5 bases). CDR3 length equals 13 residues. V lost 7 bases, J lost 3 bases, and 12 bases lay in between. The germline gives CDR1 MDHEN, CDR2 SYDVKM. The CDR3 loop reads CASNLGGDYGYTF. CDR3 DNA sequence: TGTGCCAGCAACCTGGGAGGGGACTATGGCTACACCTTC.

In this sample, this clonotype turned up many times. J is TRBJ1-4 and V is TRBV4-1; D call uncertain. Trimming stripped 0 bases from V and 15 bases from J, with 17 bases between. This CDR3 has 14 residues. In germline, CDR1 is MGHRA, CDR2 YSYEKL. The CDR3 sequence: CASSQDGSAGAMFF. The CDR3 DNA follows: TGCGCCAGCAGCCAAGATGGTTCAGCCGGAGCTATGTTTTTT.

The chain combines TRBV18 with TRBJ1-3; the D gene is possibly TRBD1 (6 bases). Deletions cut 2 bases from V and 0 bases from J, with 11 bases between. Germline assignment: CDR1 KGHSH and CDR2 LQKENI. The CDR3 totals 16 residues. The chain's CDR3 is CASSPTGSSSGNTIYF. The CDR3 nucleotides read TGTGCCAGCTCACCAACAGGGTCCAGCTCTGGAAACACCATATATTTT.

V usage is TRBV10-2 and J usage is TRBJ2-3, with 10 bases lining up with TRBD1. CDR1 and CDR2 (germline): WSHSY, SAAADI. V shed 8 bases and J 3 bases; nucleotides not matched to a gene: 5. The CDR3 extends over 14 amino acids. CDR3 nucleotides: TGCGCCAGCTCCGGACAGGGGGGAACAGATACGCAGTATTTT. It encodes CASSGQGGTDTQYF.

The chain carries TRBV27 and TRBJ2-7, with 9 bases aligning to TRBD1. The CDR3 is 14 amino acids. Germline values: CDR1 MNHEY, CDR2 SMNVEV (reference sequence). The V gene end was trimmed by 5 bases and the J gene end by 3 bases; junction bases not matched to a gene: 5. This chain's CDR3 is CASSPKTGGYEQYF. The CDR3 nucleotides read TGTGCCAGCAGTCCCAAGACAGGGGGCTACGAGCAGTACTTC.

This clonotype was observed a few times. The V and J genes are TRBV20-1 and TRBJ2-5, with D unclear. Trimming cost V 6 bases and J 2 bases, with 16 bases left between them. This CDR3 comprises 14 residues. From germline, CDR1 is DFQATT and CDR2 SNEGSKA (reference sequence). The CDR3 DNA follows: TGCAGTGCGACCGGTGGATCGGTACAAGAGACCCAGTACTTC. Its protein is CSATGGSVQETQYF.

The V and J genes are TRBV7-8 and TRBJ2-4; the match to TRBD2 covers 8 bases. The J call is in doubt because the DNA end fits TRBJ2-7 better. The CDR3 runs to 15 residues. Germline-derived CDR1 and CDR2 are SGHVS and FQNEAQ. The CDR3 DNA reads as TGTGCCAGCAGCCCCCGGACTAGCAGTGCTACCGAGCAGTACTTC. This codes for CASSPRTSSATEQYF.

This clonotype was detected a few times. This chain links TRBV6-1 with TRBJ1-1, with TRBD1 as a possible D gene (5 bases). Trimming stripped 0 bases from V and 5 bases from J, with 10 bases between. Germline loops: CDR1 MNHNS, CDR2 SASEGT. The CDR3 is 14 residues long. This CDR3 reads CASSEAGPGTEAFF. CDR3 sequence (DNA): TGTGCCAGCAGTGAAGCGGGACCGGGGACTGAAGCTTTCTTT.

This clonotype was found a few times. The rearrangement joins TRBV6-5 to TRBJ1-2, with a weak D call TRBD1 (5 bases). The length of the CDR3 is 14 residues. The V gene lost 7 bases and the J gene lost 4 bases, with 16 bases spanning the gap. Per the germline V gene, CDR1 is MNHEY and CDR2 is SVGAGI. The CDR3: CASKLRGGTYGYTF. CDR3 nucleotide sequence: TGTGCCAGCAAGTTACGTGGCGGGACCTATGGCTACACCTTC.

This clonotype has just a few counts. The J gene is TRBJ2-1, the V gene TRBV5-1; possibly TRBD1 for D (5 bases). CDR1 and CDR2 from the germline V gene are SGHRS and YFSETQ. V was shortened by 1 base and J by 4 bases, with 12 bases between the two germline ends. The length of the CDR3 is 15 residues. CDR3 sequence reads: CASSLLGQKYNEQFF. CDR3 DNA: TGCGCCAGCAGCTTGTTGGGGCAAAAGTACAATGAGCAGTTCTTC. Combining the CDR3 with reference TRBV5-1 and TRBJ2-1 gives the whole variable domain KAGVTQTPRYLIKTRGQQVTLSCSPISGHRSVSWYQQTPGQGLQFLFEYFSETQRNKGNFPGRFSGRQFSNSRSEMNVSTLELGDSALYLCASSLLGQKYNEQFFGPGTRLTVL.

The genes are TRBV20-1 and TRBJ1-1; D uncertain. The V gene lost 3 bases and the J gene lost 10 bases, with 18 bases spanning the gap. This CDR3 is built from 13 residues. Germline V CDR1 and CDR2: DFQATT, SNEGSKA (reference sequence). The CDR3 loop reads CSASDSGTAGAFF. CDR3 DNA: TGCAGTGCTAGCGACTCCGGAACAGCGGGAGCTTTCTTT.

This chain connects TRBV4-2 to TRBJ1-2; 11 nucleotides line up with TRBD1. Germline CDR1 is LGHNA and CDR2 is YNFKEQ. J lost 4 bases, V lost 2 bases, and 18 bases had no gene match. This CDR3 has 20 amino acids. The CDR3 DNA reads TGTGCCAGCAGCCAAACACCAGTCCCGGGACAGGGGGTGTCTTTCTATGGCTACACCTTC. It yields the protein CASSQTPVPGQGVSFYGYTF.

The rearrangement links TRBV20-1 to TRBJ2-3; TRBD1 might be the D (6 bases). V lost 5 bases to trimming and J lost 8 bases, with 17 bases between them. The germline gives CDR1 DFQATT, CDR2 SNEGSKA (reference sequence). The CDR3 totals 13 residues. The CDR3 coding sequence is TGCAGTGCTGCCGGGACACCACCAGGTACGCAGTATTTT. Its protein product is CSAAGTPPGTQYF.

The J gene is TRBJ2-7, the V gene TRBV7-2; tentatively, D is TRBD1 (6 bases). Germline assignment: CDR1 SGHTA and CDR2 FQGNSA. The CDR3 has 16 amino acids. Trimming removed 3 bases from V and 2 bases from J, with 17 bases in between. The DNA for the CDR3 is TGTGCCAGCAGCTTCAAAGGGACACCGGGCACCTACGAGCAGTACTTC. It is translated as CASSFKGTPGTYEQYF.

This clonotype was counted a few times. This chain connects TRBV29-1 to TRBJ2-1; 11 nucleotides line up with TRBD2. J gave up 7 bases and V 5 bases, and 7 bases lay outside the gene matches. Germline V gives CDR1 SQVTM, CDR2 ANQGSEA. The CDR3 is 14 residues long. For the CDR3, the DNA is TGCAGCGTTCGGGCCGCTAGCGGGAGGAATGAGCAGTTCTTC. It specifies CSVRAASGRNEQFF.

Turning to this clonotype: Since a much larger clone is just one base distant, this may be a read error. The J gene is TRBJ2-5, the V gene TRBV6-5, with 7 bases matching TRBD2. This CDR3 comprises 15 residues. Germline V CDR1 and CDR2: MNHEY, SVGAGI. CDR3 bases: TGTGCCAGCAGTTCCCTCCCTAGCGGACAAGAGACCCAGAACTTC. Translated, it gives CASSSLPSGQETQNF.

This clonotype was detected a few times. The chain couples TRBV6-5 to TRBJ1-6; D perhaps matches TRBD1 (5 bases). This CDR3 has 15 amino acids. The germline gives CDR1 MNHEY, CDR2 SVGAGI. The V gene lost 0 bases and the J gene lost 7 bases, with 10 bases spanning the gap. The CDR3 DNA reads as TGTGCCAGCAGTTACTCAGCCAGGGTGAATTCACCCCTCCACTTT. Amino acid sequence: CASSYSARVNSPLHF.

The CDR3 bases are TGTGCCAGCAGCTTAACGCCCAGCGGGGATTCCTACGAGCAGTACTTC. Translated: CASSLTPSGDSYEQYF. The V and J genes are TRBV7-2 and TRBJ2-7, with TRBD2 identical over 7 bases. The CDR3 loop spans 16 amino acids. The J segment lost 1 base and the V segment lost 2 bases, leaving 8 bases of the junction unmatched. Germline CDR1 is SGHTA and CDR2 is FQGNSA.

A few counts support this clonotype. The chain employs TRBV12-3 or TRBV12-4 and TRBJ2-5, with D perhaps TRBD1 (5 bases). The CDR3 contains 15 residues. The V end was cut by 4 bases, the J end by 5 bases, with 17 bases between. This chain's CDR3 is CASSSPKTVRETQYF. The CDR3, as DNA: TGTGCCAGCAGTTCCCCCAAGACAGTTCGGGAGACCCAGTACTTC.

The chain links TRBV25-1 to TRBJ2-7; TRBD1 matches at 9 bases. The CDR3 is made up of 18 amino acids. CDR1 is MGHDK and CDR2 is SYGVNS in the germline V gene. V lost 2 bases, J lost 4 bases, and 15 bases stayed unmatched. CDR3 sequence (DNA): TGTGCCAGCAGTGAACTTGCGGGACAGGGAACGTGCTTTTACGAGCAGTACTTC. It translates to CASSELAGQGTCFYEQYF.

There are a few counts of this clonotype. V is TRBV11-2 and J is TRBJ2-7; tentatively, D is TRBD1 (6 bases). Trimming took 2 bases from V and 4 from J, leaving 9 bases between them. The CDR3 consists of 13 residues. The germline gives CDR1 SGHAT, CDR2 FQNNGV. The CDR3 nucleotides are TGTGCCAGCAGCTTACGGACAGTTTACGAGCAGTACTTC. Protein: CASSLRTVYEQYF.